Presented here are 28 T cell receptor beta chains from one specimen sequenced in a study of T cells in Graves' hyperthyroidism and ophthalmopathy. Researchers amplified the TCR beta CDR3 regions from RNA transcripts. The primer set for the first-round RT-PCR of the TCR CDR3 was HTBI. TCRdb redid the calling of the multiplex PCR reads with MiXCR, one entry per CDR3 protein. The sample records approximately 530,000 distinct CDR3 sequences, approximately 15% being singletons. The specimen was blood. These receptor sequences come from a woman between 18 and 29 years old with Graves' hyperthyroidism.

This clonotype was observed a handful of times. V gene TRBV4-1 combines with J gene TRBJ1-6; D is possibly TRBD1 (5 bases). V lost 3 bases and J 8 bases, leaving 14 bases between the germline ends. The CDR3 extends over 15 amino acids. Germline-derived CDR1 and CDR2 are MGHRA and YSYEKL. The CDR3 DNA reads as TGCGCCAGCAGCCATTACGGGACCAAAGATTCACCCCTCCACTTT. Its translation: CASSHYGTKDSPLHF.

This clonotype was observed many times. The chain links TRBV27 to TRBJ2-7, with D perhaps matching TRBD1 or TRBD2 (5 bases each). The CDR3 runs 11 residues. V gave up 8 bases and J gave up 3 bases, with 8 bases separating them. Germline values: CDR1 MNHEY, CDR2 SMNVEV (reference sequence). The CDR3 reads CASRDLYEQYF. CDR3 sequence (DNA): TGTGCCAGCCGGGACCTCTACGAGCAGTACTTC.

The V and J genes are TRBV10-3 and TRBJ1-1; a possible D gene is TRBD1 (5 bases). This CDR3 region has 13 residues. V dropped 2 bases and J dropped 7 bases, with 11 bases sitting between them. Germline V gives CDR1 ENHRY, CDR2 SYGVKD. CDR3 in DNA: TGTGCCATCAGTGAGCCCGGGACTCTTGAAGCTTTCTTT. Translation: CAISEPGTLEAFF.

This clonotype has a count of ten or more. The CDR3 coding sequence is TGTGCCAGCAGTTTTGGTCCACCCAATACGCAGTATTTT. Translating gives CASSFGPPNTQYF. The chain employs TRBV12-3 or TRBV12-4 and TRBJ2-3; no firm D call. The germline V and J ends were trimmed by 3 bases and 7 bases, with 11 bases remaining between them. This CDR3 spans 13 amino acids.

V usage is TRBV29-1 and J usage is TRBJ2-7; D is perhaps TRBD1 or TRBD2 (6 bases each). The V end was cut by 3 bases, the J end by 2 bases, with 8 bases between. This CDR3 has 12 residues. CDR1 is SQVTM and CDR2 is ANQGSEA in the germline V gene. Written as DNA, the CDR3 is TGCAGCGTTGAGGAGGGGGCCTACGAGCAGTACTTC. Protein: CSVEEGAYEQYF.

CDR3: CASSQLAGGRTGELFF. The CDR3 DNA sequence: TGTGCCAGCAGCCAGCTAGCGGGAGGGAGAACCGGGGAGCTGTTTTTT. The chain recombines TRBV14 with TRBJ2-2, with 12 bases identical to TRBD2. Germline CDR1 is SGHDN and CDR2 is FVKESK. The CDR3 sequence is 16 residues long. V was clipped by 3 bases and J by 5 bases; unmatched bases: 4.

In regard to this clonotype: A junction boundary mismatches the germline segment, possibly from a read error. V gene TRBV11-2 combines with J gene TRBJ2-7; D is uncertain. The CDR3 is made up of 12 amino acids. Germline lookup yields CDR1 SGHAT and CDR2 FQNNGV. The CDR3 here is CASSLVVYEQCF. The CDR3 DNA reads TGTGCCAGCAGTCTCGTAGTCTACGAGCAGTGCTTC. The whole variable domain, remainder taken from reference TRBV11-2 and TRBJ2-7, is EAGVAQSPRYKIIEKRQSVAFWCNPISGHATLYWYQQILGQGPKLLIQFQNNGVVDDSQLPKDRFSAERLKGVDSTLKIQPAKLEDSAVYLCASSLVVYEQCFGPGTRLTVT.

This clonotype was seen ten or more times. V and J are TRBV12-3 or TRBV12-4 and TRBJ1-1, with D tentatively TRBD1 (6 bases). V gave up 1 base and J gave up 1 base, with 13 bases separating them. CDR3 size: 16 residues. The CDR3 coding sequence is TGTGCCAGCAGTTTAGATAGCAGGGGCTCGAACACTGAAGCTTTCTTT. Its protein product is CASSLDSRGSNTEAFF.

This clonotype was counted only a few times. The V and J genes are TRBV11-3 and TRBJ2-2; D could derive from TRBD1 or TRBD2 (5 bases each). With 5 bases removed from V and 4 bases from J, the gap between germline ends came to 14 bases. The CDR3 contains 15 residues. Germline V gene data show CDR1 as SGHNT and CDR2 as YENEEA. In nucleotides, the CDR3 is TGTGCCAGCAGCGGGGGAACAGCTTCCACCGGGGAGCTGTTTTTT. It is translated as CASSGGTASTGELFF.

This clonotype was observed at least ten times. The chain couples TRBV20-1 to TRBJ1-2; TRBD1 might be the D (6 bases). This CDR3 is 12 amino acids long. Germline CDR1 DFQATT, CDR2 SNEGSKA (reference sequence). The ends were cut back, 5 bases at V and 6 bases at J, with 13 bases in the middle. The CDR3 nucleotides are TGCAGTGCTCGGGACACCGGGGATGGCTACACCTTC. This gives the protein CSARDTGDGYTF.

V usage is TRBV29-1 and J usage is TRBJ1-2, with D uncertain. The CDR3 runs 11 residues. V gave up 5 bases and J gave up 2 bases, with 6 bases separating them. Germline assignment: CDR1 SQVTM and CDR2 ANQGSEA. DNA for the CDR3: TGCAGCGTTCCCAGGAACTATGGCTACACCTTC. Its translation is CSVPRNYGYTF.

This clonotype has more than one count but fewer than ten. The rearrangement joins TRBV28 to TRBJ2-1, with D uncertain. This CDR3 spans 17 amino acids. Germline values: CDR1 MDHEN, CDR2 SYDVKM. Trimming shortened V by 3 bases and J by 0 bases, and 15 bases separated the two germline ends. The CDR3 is CASSLVPVLSSYNEQFF. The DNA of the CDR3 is TGTGCCAGCAGTTTGGTCCCGGTTTTGAGCTCCTACAATGAGCAGTTCTTC.

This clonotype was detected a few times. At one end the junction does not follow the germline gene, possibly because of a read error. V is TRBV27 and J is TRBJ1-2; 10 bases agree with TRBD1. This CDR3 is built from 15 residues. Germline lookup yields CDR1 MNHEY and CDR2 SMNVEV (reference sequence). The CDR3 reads CASSSGQGGWYGCTF. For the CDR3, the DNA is TGTGCCAGCAGTAGCGGACAGGGGGGTTGGTATGGCTGCACCTTC.

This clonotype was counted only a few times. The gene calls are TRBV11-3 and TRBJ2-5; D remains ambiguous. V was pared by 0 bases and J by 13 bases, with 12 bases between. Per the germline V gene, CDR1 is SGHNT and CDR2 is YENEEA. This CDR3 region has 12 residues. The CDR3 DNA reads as TGTGCCAGCAGCTTAGATCAGAACGGCGGGTACTTC. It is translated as CASSLDQNGGYF.

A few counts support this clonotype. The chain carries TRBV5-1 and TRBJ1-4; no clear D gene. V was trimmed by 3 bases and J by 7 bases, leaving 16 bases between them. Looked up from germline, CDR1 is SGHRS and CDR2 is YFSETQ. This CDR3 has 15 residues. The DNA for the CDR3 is TGCGCCAGCAGCTCCGGAGAGACTGGAGGTGAAAAACTGTTTTTT. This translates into CASSSGETGGEKLFF.

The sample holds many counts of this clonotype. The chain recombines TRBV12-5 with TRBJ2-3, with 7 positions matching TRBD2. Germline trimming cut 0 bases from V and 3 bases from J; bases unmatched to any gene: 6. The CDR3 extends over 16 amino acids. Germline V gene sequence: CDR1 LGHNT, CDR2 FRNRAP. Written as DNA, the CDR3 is TGTGCTAGTGGTTTGGTCCCGGGGGGAGTGACAGATACGCAGTATTTT. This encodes CASGLVPGGVTDTQYF.

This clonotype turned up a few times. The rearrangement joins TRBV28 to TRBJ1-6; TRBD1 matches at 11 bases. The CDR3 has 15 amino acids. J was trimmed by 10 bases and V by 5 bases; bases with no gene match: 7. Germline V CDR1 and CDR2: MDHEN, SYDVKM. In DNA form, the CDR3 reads TGTGCCAGCAGTCGACCCGGGACAGGGGGGTCACCCCTCCACTTT. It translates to CASSRPGTGGSPLHF.

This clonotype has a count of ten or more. DNA of the CDR3: TGTGCCAGCAGACCCGGACAGGGCGGGTTAGGAGATACGCAGTATTTT. Protein: CASRPGQGGLGDTQYF. The gene calls are TRBV12-3 or TRBV12-4 and TRBJ2-3; 8 bases align to TRBD1. This CDR3 comprises 16 residues. Trimming took 6 bases from V and 5 from J; bases not matched to a gene: 13.

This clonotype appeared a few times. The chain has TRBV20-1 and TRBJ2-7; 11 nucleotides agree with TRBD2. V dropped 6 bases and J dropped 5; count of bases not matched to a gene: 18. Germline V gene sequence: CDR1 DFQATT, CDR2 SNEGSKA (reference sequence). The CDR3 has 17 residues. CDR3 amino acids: CSADHSLAGGLTHEQYF. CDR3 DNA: TGCAGTGCCGACCATTCCCTAGCGGGGGGCTTGACCCACGAGCAGTACTTC.

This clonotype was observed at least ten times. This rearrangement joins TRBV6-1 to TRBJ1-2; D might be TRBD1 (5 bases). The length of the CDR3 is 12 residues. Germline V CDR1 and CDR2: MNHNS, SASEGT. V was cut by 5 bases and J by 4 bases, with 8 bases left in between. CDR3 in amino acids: CASSRGLYGYTF. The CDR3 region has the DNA TGTGCCAGCAGTAGGGGACTCTATGGCTACACCTTC.

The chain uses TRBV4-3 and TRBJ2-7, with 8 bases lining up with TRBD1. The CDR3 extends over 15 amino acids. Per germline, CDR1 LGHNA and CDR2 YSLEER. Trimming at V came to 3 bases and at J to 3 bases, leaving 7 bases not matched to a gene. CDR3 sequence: CASSQRGTGYYEQYF. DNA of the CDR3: TGCGCCAGCAGCCAGCGAGGGACAGGATACTACGAGCAGTACTTC.

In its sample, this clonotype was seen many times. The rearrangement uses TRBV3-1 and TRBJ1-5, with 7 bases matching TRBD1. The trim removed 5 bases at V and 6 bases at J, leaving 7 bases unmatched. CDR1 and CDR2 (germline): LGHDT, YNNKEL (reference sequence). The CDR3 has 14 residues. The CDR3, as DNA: TGTGCCAGCAGCTCTTCGGCAGGGGGTCAGCCCCAGCATTTT. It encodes CASSSSAGGQPQHF. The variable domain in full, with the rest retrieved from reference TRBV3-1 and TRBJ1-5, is DTAVSQTPKYLVTQMGNDKSIKCEQNLGHDTMYWYKQDSKKFLKIMFSYNNKELIINETVPNRFSPKSPDKAHLNLHINSLELGDSAVYFCASSSSAGGQPQHFGDGTRLSIL.

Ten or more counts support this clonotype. This CDR3 reads CSAPDASGMAGGYEQFF. CDR3 coding DNA: TGCAGTGCGCCGGACGCTAGCGGGATGGCAGGGGGCTATGAGCAGTTCTTC. V is TRBV20-1 and J is TRBJ2-1; a possible D gene is TRBD2 (9 bases). The V and J ends lost 6 bases and 8 bases respectively, with 29 bases between them. The germline gives CDR1 DFQATT, CDR2 SNEGSKA (reference sequence). CDR3 length: 17 residues.

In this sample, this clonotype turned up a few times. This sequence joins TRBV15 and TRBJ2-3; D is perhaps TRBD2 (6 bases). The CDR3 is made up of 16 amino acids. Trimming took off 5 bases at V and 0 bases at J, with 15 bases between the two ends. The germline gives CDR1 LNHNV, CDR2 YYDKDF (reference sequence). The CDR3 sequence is CATSARPGLSTDTQYF. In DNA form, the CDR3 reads TGTGCCACCAGCGCCCGTCCGGGACTGAGCACAGATACGCAGTATTTT.

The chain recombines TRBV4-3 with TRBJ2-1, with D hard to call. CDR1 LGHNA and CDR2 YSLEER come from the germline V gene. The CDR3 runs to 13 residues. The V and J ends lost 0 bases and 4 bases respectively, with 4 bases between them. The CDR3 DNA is TGCGCCAGCAGCCAAGAAGGGTACAATGAGCAGTTCTTC. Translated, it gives CASSQEGYNEQFF.

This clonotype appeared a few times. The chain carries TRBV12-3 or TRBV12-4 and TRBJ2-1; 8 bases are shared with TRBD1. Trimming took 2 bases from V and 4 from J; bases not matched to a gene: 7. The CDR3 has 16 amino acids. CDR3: CASSLTTGGWYNEQFF. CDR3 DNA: TGTGCCAGCAGTTTAACCACAGGGGGTTGGTACAATGAGCAGTTCTTC.

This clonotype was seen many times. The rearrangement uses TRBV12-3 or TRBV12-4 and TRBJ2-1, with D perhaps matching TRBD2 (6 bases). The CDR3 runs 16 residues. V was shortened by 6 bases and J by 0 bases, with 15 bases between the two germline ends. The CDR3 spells CASSPKPGVSYNEQFF. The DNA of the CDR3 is TGTGCCAGCAGCCCCAAACCGGGGGTCTCCTACAATGAGCAGTTCTTC.

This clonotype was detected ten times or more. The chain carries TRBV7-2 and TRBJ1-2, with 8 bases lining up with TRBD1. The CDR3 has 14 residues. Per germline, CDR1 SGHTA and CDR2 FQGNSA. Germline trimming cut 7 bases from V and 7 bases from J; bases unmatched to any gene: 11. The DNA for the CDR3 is TGTGCCAGCAACTATCTACAGGGGGTCGGTGGCTACACCTTC. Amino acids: CASNYLQGVGGYTF. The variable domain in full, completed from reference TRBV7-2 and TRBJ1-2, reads GAGVSQSPSNKVTEKGKDVELRCDPISGHTALYWYRQSLGQGLEFLIYFQGNSAPDKSGLPSDRFSAERTGGSVSTLTIQRTQQEDSAVYLCASNYLQGVGGYTFGSGTRLTVV.